The rows below give T cell receptor beta chains drawn from one sample of a study of control samples from healthy donors and cancer patients. Method: immunoSEQ multiplex PCR; TCRdb's copy keeps in-frame clones and lacks some. The data hold 75,000 to 100,000 clones, with 85% to 90% observed a single time. Sample: blood. Source of these receptors: a man aged 45 to 65 in good health. CDR3s include the opening cysteine and the closing phenylalanine or tryptophan. Fields, in order: V gene, CDR3 protein.

V gene: TRBV27
CDR3 protein: CASSRGTAYNEQFF

V gene: TRBV5-4
CDR3 protein: CASSWGGEAFF

V gene: TRBV6-5
CDR3 protein: CASSPHRGLTDTQYF

V gene: TRBV27
CDR3 protein: CASSVGSYTEAFF

V gene: TRBV2
CDR3 protein: CASRADSTNYGYTF

V gene: TRBV6-1
CDR3 protein: CASSEVQDNYGYTF

V gene: TRBV6-2/TRBV6-3
CDR3 protein: CASSPLRTSGGLGELFF

V gene: TRBV5-1
CDR3 protein: CASSLGVNTGELFF

V gene: TRBV9
CDR3 protein: CASRAWSAGELFF

V gene: TRBV5-6
CDR3 protein: CASNSGTGNSPLHF

V gene: TRBV6-5
CDR3 protein: CASSPTGDPEAFF

V gene: TRBV29-1
CDR3 protein: CSGMHTDTQYF

V gene: TRBV6-1
CDR3 protein: CASSETRAFF

V gene: TRBV30
CDR3 protein: CAWTTYNEQFF

V gene: TRBV6-5
CDR3 protein: CATTGQTNSPLHF

V gene: TRBV15
CDR3 protein: CATSRRKGAGELFF

V gene: TRBV5-4
CDR3 protein: CASSSGHYGYTF

V gene: TRBV15
CDR3 protein: CATSRDRDRGAGELFF

V gene: TRBV30
CDR3 protein: CAWMELREKLFF

V gene: TRBV5-1
CDR3 protein: CASSLGTGLMNTEAFF

V gene: TRBV6-1
CDR3 protein: CASSENRVEQYF

V gene: TRBV5-1
CDR3 protein: CASSSRAPTGIHNYGYTF

V gene: TRBV5-1
CDR3 protein: CASGTGTEQYF

V gene: TRBV15
CDR3 protein: CATSRGVGSYNEQFF

V gene: TRBV11-2
CDR3 protein: CASSLDPAYEQYF

V gene: TRBV15
CDR3 protein: CATSRDGNRGNTIYF

V gene: TRBV7-6
CDR3 protein: CASSFIRMSEETQYF

V gene: TRBV19
CDR3 protein: CASSPRGQVKQYF

V gene: TRBV5-1
CDR3 protein: CASSATVAGGQYNEQFF

V gene: TRBV2
CDR3 protein: CASRGERSGNQPQHF

V gene: TRBV5-4
CDR3 protein: CASILYKQGAYYGYTF

V gene: TRBV30
CDR3 protein: CAWSKTISGNTIYF

V gene: TRBV19
CDR3 protein: CASSPGGIPLHF

V gene: TRBV5-6
CDR3 protein: CASSLLAGGREQYF

V gene: TRBV6-5
CDR3 protein: CASSIYSGDTQYF

V gene: TRBV21-1
CDR3 protein: CASSKIQLSGEYLYEQYF

V gene: TRBV5-5
CDR3 protein: CASSSSSHPTDTQYF

V gene: TRBV3-1/TRBV3-2
CDR3 protein: CASSPRGGQATNEKLFF

V gene: TRBV7-6
CDR3 protein: CASSSQRGENREQFF

V gene: TRBV27
CDR3 protein: CASSPRGGGSHGYTF

V gene: TRBV25-1
CDR3 protein: CASSESGGRYEQYF

V gene: TRBV5-1
CDR3 protein: CASSPDTSQSPLHF

V gene: TRBV12-3/TRBV12-4
CDR3 protein: CASSPGPSPLHF

V gene: TRBV29-1
CDR3 protein: CSVGQNSYEQYF

V gene: TRBV7-2
CDR3 protein: CASSPGRSTDTQYF

V gene: TRBV6-2/TRBV6-3
CDR3 protein: CASSTRDRGRYGELFF

V gene: TRBV7-9
CDR3 protein: CASTPKRRFGNTIYF

V gene: TRBV30
CDR3 protein: CAWRHRGTETQYF

V gene: TRBV6-4
CDR3 protein: CASSDSASGDTDTQYF

V gene: TRBV6-5
CDR3 protein: CASSYSGGADTQYF

V gene: TRBV5-5
CDR3 protein: CASRPGQTSGNTIYF

V gene: TRBV6-1
CDR3 protein: CASSENRISNQPQHF